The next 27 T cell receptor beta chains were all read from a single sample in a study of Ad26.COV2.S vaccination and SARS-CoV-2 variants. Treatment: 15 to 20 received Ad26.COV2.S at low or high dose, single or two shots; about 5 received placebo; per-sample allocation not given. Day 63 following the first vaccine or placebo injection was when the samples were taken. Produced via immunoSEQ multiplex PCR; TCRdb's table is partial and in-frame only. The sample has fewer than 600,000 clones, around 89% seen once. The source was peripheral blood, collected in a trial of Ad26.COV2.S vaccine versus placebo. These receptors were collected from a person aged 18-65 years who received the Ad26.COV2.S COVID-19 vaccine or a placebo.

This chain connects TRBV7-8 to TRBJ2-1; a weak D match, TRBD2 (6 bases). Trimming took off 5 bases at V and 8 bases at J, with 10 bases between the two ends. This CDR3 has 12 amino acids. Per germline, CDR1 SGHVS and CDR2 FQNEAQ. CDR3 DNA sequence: TGTGCCAGCAGCCGTAGCGGCTATGAGCAGTTCTTC. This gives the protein CASSRSGYEQFF.

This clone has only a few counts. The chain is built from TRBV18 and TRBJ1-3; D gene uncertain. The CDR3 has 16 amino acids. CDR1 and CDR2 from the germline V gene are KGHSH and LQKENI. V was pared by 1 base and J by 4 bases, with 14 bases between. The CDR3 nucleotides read TGTGCCAGCTCACCACAGCTCGGGAGGTCCGGAAACACCATATATTTT. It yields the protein CASSPQLGRSGNTIYF.

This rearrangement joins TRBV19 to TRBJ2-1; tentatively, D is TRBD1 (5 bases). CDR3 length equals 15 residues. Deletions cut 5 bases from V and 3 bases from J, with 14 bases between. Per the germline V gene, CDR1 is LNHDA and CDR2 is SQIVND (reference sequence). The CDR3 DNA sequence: TGTGCCAGTAGTTCACAGGTCCGAGGCTACAATGAGCAGTTCTTC. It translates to CASSSQVRGYNEQFF.

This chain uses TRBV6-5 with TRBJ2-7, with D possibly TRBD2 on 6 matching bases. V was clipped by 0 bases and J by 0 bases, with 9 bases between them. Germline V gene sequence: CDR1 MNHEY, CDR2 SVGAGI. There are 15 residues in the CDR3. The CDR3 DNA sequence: TGTGCCAGCAGTTACTCGCCGACTAGCTCCTACGAGCAGTACTTC. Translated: CASSYSPTSSYEQYF.

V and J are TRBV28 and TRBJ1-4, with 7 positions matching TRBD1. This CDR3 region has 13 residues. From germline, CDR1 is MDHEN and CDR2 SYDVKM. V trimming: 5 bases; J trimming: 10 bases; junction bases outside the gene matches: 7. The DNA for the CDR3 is TGTGCCAGCAGTACAGGGGATGGGAGAAAACTGTTTTTT. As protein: CASSTGDGRKLFF.

The CDR3 region is CASWTGGTRELFF. As DNA, the CDR3 is TGTGCCAGCTGGACAGGCGGTACCAGGGAGCTGTTTTTT. The chain is built from TRBV28 and TRBJ2-2; 7 bases line up with TRBD1. Per the germline V gene, CDR1 is MDHEN and CDR2 is SYDVKM. Unmatched junction bases numbered 9, after V lost 8 bases and J lost 9 bases. CDR3 length equals 13 residues.

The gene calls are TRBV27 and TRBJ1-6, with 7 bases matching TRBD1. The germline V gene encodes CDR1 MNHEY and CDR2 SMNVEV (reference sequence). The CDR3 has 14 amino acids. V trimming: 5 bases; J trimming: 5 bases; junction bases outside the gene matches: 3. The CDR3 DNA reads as TGTGCCAGCAGTCAACAGGGGAATAATTCACCCCTCCACTTT. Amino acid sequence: CASSQQGNNSPLHF.

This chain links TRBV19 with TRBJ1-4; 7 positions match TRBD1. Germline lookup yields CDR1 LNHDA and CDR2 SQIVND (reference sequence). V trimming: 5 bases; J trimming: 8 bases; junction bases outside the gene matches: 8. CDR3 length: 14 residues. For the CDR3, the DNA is TGTGCCAGTAGTCCGCGACAGGGTTCGGAAAAACTGTTTTTT. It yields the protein CASSPRQGSEKLFF.

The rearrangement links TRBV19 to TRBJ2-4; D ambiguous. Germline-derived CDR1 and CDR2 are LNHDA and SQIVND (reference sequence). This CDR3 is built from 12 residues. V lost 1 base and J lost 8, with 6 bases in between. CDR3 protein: CASSIGEHIQYF. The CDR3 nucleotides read TGTGCCAGTAGTATAGGGGAACACATTCAGTACTTC.

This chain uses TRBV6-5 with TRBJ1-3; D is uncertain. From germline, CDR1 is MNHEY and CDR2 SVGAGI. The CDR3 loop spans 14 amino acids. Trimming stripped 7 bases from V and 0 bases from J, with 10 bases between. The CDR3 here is CASNDGYSGNTIYF. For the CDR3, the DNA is TGTGCCAGCAACGACGGTTACTCTGGAAACACCATATATTTT.

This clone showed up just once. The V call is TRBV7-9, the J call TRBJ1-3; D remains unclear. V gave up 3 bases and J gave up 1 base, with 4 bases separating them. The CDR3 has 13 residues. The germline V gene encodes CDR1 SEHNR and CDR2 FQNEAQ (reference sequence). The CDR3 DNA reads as TGTGCCAGCAGCTTCGTTTCTGGAAACACCATATATTTT. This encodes CASSFVSGNTIYF.

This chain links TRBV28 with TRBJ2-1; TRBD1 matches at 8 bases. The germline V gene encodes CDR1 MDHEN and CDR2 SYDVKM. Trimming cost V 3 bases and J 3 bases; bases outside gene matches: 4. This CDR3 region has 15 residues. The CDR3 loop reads CASSFAGTGYNEQFF. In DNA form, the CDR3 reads TGTGCCAGCAGTTTTGCCGGGACAGGCTACAATGAGCAGTTCTTC.

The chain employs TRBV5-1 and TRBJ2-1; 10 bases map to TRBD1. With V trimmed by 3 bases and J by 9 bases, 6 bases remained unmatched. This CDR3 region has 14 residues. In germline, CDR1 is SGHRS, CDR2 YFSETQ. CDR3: CASSSSTGGSEQFF. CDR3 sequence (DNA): TGCGCCAGCAGCTCTTCGACAGGGGGCTCTGAGCAGTTCTTC.

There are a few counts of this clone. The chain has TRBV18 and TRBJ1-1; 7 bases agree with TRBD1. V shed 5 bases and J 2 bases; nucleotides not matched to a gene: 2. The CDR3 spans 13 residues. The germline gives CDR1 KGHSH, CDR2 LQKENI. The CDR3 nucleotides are TGTGCCAGCTCAAGGACAGGAAACACTGAAGCTTTCTTT. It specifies CASSRTGNTEAFF.

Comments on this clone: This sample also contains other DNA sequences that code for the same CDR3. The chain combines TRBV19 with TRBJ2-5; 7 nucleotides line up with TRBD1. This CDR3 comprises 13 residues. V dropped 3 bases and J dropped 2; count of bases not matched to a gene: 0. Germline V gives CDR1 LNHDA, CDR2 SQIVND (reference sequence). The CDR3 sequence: CASSIRGQETQYF. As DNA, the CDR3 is TGTGCCAGTAGTATCAGGGGGCAAGAGACCCAGTACTTC.

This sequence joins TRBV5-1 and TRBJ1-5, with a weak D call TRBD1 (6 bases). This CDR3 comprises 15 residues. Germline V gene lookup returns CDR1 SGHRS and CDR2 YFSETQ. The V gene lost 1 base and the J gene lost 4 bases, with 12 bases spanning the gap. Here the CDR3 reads CASSLLGGGNQPQHF. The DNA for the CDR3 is TGCGCCAGCAGCTTGTTAGGAGGGGGGAATCAGCCCCAGCATTTT.

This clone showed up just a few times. The CDR3 protein is CASSSRGGVETQYF. The CDR3, as DNA: TGTGCCAGCAGTTCCCGTGGGGGTGTCGAGACCCAGTACTTC. The chain has TRBV27 and TRBJ2-5; D tentatively reads TRBD1 or TRBD2 (5 bases each). The germline V gene encodes CDR1 MNHEY and CDR2 SMNVEV (reference sequence). This CDR3 is 14 amino acids long. The V gene lost 4 bases and the J gene lost 5 bases, with 14 bases spanning the gap.

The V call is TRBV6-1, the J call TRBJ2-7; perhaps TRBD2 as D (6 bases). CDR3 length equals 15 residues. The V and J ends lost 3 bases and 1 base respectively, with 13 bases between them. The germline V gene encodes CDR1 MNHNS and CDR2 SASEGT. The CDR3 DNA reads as TGTGCCAGCAGTGATCCCGGGACTTCTTCCTACGAGCAGTACTTC. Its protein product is CASSDPGTSSYEQYF.

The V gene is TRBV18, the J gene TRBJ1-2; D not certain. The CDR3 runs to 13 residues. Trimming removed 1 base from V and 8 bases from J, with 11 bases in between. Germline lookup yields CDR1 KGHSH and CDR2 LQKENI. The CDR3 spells CASSPRLTQGYTF. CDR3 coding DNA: TGTGCCAGCTCACCACGGCTCACGCAGGGCTACACCTTC.

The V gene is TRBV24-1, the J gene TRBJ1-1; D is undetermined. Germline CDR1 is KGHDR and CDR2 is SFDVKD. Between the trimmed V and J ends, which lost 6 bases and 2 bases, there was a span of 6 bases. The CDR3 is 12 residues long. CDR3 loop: CATSNSNTEAFF. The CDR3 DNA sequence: TGTGCCACCAGTAACAGTAACACTGAAGCTTTCTTT.

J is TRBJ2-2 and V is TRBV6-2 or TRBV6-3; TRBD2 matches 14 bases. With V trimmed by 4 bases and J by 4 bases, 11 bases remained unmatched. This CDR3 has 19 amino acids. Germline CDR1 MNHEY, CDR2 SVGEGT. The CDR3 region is CASSSGLAGGLSTTGELFF. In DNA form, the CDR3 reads TGTGCCAGCAGTTCTGGACTAGCGGGGGGCCTATCGACCACCGGGGAGCTGTTTTTT.

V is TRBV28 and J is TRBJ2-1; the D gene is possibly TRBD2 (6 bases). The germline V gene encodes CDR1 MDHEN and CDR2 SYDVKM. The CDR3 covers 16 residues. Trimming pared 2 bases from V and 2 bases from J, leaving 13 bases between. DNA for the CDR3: TGTGCCAGCAGTTTACCCTTGGGCGGGACCTACAATGAGCAGTTCTTC. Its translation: CASSLPLGGTYNEQFF.

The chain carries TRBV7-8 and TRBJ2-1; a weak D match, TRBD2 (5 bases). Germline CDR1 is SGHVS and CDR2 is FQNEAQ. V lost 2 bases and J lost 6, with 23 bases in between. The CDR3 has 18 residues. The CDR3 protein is CASSLIERLFGGGNEQFF. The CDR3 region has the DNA TGTGCCAGCAGCTTAATTGAAAGATTGTTTGGAGGCGGCAATGAGCAGTTCTTC.

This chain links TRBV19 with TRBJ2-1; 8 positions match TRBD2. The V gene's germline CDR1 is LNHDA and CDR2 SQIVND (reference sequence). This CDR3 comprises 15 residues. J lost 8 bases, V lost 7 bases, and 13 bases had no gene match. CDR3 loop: CASTLSERERHEQFF. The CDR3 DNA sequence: TGTGCCAGTACCCTCAGCGAGCGGGAGAGGCATGAGCAGTTCTTC.

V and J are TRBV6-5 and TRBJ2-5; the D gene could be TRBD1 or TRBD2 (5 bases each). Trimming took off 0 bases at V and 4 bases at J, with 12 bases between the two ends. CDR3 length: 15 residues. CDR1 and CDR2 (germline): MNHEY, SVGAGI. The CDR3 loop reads CASSYSGEGSETQYF. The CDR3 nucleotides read TGTGCCAGCAGTTACTCCGGTGAGGGGTCAGAGACCCAGTACTTC.

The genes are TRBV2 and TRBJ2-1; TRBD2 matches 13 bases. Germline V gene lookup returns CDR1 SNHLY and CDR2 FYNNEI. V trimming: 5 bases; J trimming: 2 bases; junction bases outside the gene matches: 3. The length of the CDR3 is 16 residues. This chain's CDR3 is CASSKGLAGTYNEQFF. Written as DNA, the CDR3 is TGTGCCAGCAGTAAGGGACTAGCGGGGACCTACAATGAGCAGTTCTTC.

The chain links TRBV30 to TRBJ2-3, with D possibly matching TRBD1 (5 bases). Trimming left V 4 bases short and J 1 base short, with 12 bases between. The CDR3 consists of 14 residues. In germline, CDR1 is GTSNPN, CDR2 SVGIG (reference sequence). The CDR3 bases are TGTGCCTGGACGATGGGGCCTGGCACAGATACGCAGTATTTT. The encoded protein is CAWTMGPGTDTQYF.